These T cell receptor beta chains were read from a single sample in a study of T-cell reconstitution after alpha-beta-depleted transplantation in children. TCRdb used MiXCR to reprocess the PCR reads, holding one entry per CDR3 protein. The sample contains around 300,000 distinct CDR3 sequences, roughly 12% of which appear only once. The sequencing used peripheral blood, collected 180 days after TCRalphabeta/CD19-depleted stem cell transplant. The source is a male patient between 2 and 10 years old who had a stem cell transplant for chronic granulomatous disease, so the T cells may come from the graft donor. Each CDR3 is given with its conserved first and last residue. The D gene is left open where the match is weak. Clone size, where shown, is once, few, many, or a class for clones that have expanded.

d_call	v_call	clone_size	j_call	cdr3_aa	cdr3_nt
TRBD2	TRBV14	NA	TRBJ2-1	CASSHRLAGGTYNEQFF	TGTGCCAGCAGCCACAGACTAGCGGGAGGCACCTACAATGAGCAGTTCTTC
TRBD1	TRBV2	many	TRBJ1-1	CASRDRGLTEAFF	TGTGCCAGCAGGGACAGGGGGCTCACTGAAGCTTTCTTT
TRBD2	TRBV27	many	TRBJ2-3	CASSLRDRGLAGHTDTQYF	TGTGCCAGCAGTTTAAGGGACAGGGGACTAGCGGGCCACACAGATACGCAGTATTTT
NA	TRBV12-3/TRBV12-4	many	TRBJ2-3	CASSLNELGTQYF	TGTGCCAGCAGTTTGAACGAGCTTGGTACGCAGTATTTT
NA	TRBV28	NA	TRBJ2-3	CASSLDRDGTDTQYF	TGTGCCAGCAGTTTAGACAGAGATGGCACAGATACGCAGTATTTT
NA	TRBV7-2	many	TRBJ2-3	CASSLLRNTQYF	TGTGCCAGCAGCTTACTGAGGAATACGCAGTATTTT
TRBD1	TRBV7-3	NA	TRBJ2-7	CASSLGASGTGLF	TGTGCCAGCAGCTTAGGGGCGTCCGGGACAGGCCTTTTC
NA	TRBV7-9	NA	TRBJ2-7	CASSLAGALEKYF	TGTGCCAGCAGCTTAGCAGGAGCCTTAGAGAAGTACTTC
NA	TRBV29-1	many	TRBJ1-5	CSAQEGVGNQPQHF	TGCAGCGCCCAGGAAGGGGTCGGCAATCAGCCCCAGCATTTT
NA	TRBV12-3/TRBV12-4	many	TRBJ2-3	CASSLWLLTDTQYF	TGTGCCAGCAGTTTATGGCTCCTCACAGATACGCAGTATTTT
NA	TRBV28	many	TRBJ2-7	CASSFEASYEQYF	TGTGCCAGCAGTTTCGAGGCCTCCTACGAGCAGTACTTC
TRBD1	TRBV7-2	many	TRBJ2-3	CASSLTGGGLGTDTQYF	TGTGCCAGCAGCTTAACAGGGGGTGGCCTTGGCACAGATACGCAGTATTTT
TRBD2	TRBV7-9	many	TRBJ2-7	CASSLQRGGTYEQYF	TGTGCCAGCAGCTTACAGCGGGGGGGCACCTACGAGCAGTACTTC
NA	TRBV20-1	many	TRBJ2-3	CSARAGRGADTQYF	TGCAGTGCTAGGGCAGGGAGAGGCGCAGATACGCAGTATTTT
NA	TRBV12-3/TRBV12-4	NA	TRBJ2-7	CASSFGGMSSYEQSF	TGTGCCAGCAGTTTCGGGGGTATGAGCTCCTACGAGCAGTCCTTC
NA	TRBV18	many	TRBJ2-5	CASSPGQSTVETQYF	TGTGCCAGCTCACCAGGACAGTCCACCGTCGAGACCCAGTACTTC
TRBD1	TRBV12-3/TRBV12-4	NA	TRBJ1-5	CASSSRPGQGAWAGRPQHF	TGTGCCAGCAGTTCCAGGCCGGGACAGGGGGCATGGGCTGGTCGGCCCCAGCATTTT
NA	TRBV28	NA	TRBJ2-5	CASSFYSPSRTQETQYF	TGTGCCAGCAGTTTTTACTCCCCCTCTCGAACCCAAGAGACCCAGTACTTC
TRBD1	TRBV5-6	many	TRBJ2-7	CASSRTGTGLAVQYF	TGTGCCAGCAGCCGTACCGGGACAGGGTTAGCCGTGCAGTACTTC
NA	TRBV7-3	many	TRBJ2-1	CASSLTSQPGRYEQFF	TGTGCCAGCAGCCTCACATCCCAACCTGGACGTTATGAGCAGTTCTTC
TRBD2	TRBV28	many	TRBJ2-7	CASSLLAGGPNEQYF	TGTGCCAGCAGTCTCCTAGCGGGAGGGCCGAACGAGCAGTACTTC
NA	TRBV12-3/TRBV12-4	NA	TRBJ1-5	CASSLGGGGLQPQHF	TGTGCCAGCAGTTTAGGCGGAGGGGGGTTACAGCCCCAGCATTTT
NA	TRBV4-3	many	TRBJ1-1	CASSQRQSNTEAFF	TGCGCCAGCAGCCAAAGACAGTCGAACACTGAAGCTTTCTTT
NA	TRBV9	many	TRBJ2-7	CASSVDMDYEQYF	TGTGCCAGCAGCGTGGACATGGACTACGAGCAGTACTTC
TRBD2	TRBV20-1	many	TRBJ2-1	CSVGTSGYNEQFF	TGCAGTGTCGGGACTAGCGGCTACAATGAGCAGTTCTTC
NA	TRBV9	many	TRBJ2-5	CASSVGGTRSQETQYF	TGTGCCAGCAGCGTAGGGGGGACACGGAGCCAAGAGACCCAGTACTTC
NA	TRBV7-2	many	TRBJ2-3	CASSLGPPSSQPRF	TGTGCCAGCAGCTTAGGCCCCCCATCCTCACAGCCCAGGTTT
TRBD1	TRBV28	many	TRBJ1-2	CASSSAGTGTHGYTF	TGTGCCAGCAGTAGCGCTGGGACAGGGACCCATGGCTACACCTTC
NA	TRBV10-3	many	TRBJ1-3	CAISTSGNTIYF	TGTGCCATCTCAACCTCTGGAAACACCATATATTTT
TRBD1	TRBV7-2	many	TRBJ1-4	CASSPRGRGEKLFF	TGTGCCAGCAGCCCTAGGGGGCGCGGGGAAAAACTGTTTTTT
NA	TRBV14	few	TRBJ2-1	CASSHSYEQFF	TGTGCCAGCAGCCACTCGTATGAGCAGTTCTTC
NA	TRBV12-3/TRBV12-4	few	TRBJ1-5	CASSLVARGLLNSNQPQHF	TGTGCCAGCAGTTTAGTAGCCCGGGGTCTACTAAATAGCAATCAGCCCCAGCATTTT
TRBD2	TRBV5-1	many	TRBJ2-2	CASSLGLASTGELFF	TGCGCCAGCAGCCTGGGACTAGCTTCGACCGGGGAGCTGTTTTTT
NA	TRBV5-1	many	TRBJ2-7	CASSFGTVGYEQYF	TGCGCCAGCAGCTTCGGGACGGTTGGCTACGAGCAGTACTTC
TRBD2	TRBV6-5	few	TRBJ2-1	CASSFGLGRNEQFF	TGTGCCAGCAGTTTCGGACTAGGTAGGAATGAGCAGTTCTTC
TRBD1	TRBV18	many	TRBJ1-3	CASSPIPGQGHASGNTIYF	TGTGCCAGCTCACCAATCCCGGGACAGGGGCACGCGTCTGGAAACACCATATATTTT
NA	TRBV7-7	NA	TRBJ2-5	CASSLGGLGETQYF	TGTGCCAGCAGCTTAGGGGGCCTGGGGGAGACCCAGTACTTC
TRBD1	TRBV5-1	many	TRBJ2-2	CASSLVGQGSTGELFF	TGCGCCAGCAGCTTGGTTGGACAGGGGAGCACCGGGGAGCTGTTTTTT
TRBD2	TRBV5-1	many	TRBJ2-7	CASSFTSGRDEQYF	TGCGCCAGCAGCTTCACTAGCGGGAGAGACGAGCAGTACTTC
NA	TRBV7-8	many	TRBJ2-1	CASSLMGGSRSSSYNEQFF	TGTGCCAGCAGCTTAATGGGGGGTAGTCGATCGAGCTCCTACAATGAGCAGTTCTTC
TRBD2	TRBV12-3/TRBV12-4	many	TRBJ2-1	CASSLHSALIAGVDEQFF	TGTGCCAGCAGTTTACACTCGGCTTTAATAGCGGGAGTTGACGAGCAGTTCTTC
TRBD2	TRBV20-1	many	TRBJ2-7	CSARESGGAYEQYF	TGCAGTGCTAGAGAGAGCGGGGGGGCCTACGAGCAGTACTTC
NA	TRBV28	many	TRBJ2-2	CASSTAGVRELFF	TGTGCCAGCAGTACCGCAGGGGTGAGGGAGCTGTTTTTT
NA	TRBV20-1	many	TRBJ2-5	CSARLAETQYF	TGCAGTGCTAGACTAGCAGAGACCCAGTACTTC
NA	TRBV5-5	many	TRBJ2-7	CASSLFSGASYEQYF	TGTGCCAGCAGCTTGTTTTCGGGAGCTAGCTACGAGCAGTACTTC
NA	TRBV5-1	many	TRBJ2-7	CASSFVAGPYEQYF	TGCGCCAGCAGCTTCGTGGCGGGTCCCTACGAGCAGTACTTC
NA	TRBV29-1	many	TRBJ2-7	CSVPGHQVMGQYF	TGCAGCGTACCAGGACACCAGGTGATGGGGCAGTACTTC
NA	TRBV29-1	many	TRBJ2-6	CSVRAGANVLTF	TGCAGCGTCCGGGCCGGGGCCAACGTCCTGACTTTC
NA	TRBV19	NA	TRBJ1-2	CASSIEPRRYNYGYTF	TGTGCCAGTAGTATAGAGCCCAGGCGCTATAACTATGGCTACACCTTC
NA	TRBV24-1	many	TRBJ2-1	CATSDLLSSYNEQFF	TGTGCCACCAGTGATTTACTTAGCTCCTACAATGAGCAGTTCTTC
NA	TRBV15	many	TRBJ1-3	CATSRTTGTRNTIYF	TGTGCCACCAGCAGAACGACAGGAACAAGAAACACCATATATTTT
NA	TRBV18	NA	TRBJ1-5	CASSPPTTNQPQHF	TGTGCCAGCTCACCGCCGACAACCAATCAGCCCCAGCATTTT
NA	TRBV20-1	many	TRBJ2-4	CSALRSGLAKNIQYF	TGCAGTGCGCTAAGATCCGGCCTAGCCAAAAACATTCAGTACTTC
TRBD2	TRBV12-3/TRBV12-4	many	TRBJ2-4	CASRPSGSGAKNIQYF	TGTGCCAGCAGACCTAGCGGGAGTGGTGCCAAAAACATTCAGTACTTC
TRBD1	TRBV15	many	TRBJ2-3	CATSGDSSSPSTDTQYF	TGTGCCACCAGCGGGGACAGCAGTTCACCTAGCACAGATACGCAGTATTTT
TRBD2	TRBV3-1	few	TRBJ2-5	CASSPFGASGGLYQETQYF	TGTGCCAGCAGCCCTTTCGGGGCTAGCGGGGGATTGTACCAAGAGACCCAGTACTTC
TRBD1	TRBV11-2	many	TRBJ2-7	CASSLSIRVGGSEQYF	TGTGCCAGCAGCTTAAGCATTCGGGTAGGGGGCAGCGAGCAGTACTTC
TRBD2	TRBV20-1	many	TRBJ2-3	CSANLAGADTQYF	TGCAGTGCTAATCTAGCGGGAGCAGATACGCAGTATTTT
TRBD1	TRBV20-1	many	TRBJ1-1	CSARDRGGWTEAFF	TGCAGTGCTAGAGATCGAGGGGGCTGGACTGAAGCTTTCTTT